A single sample is the source of the 28 T cell receptor beta chains below, sequenced in a study of regulatory T cells in long-lasting Graves disease. Indicated time point: newly diagnosed GD, antithyroid drugs for less than 3 months. TCR sequences were obtained from RNA taken from PBMCs. TCR beta libraries were built with iRepertoire HTBI primers and Arm-PCR of CDR3 regions. One entry per CDR3 protein, called by TCRdb with MiXCR from the multiplex PCR reads. The sample contains about 380,000 distinct CDR3 sequences, 15% of which appear only once. Specimen: peripheral blood mononuclear cells (PBMCs), collected at new diagnosis, from a patient treated with antithyroid drugs. The receptors shown here come from a female donor with Graves disease.

At least ten counts were recorded for this clonotype. The chain links TRBV6-5 to TRBJ1-1, with D unresolved. The V gene lost 0 bases and the J gene lost 4 bases, with 6 bases spanning the gap. This CDR3 has 13 residues. The germline V gene has CDR1 MNHEY and CDR2 SVGAGI. The CDR3 DNA sequence: TGTGCCAGCAGTTACTCAGCCGTCACTGAAGCTTTCTTT. Protein sequence: CASSYSAVTEAFF.

This chain joins TRBV4-3 and TRBJ2-1, with D perhaps matching TRBD2 (6 bases). Trimming removed 5 bases at V and 3 bases at J, with 14 bases between. The CDR3 runs to 15 residues. Per germline, CDR1 LGHNA and CDR2 YSLEER. Written as DNA, the CDR3 is TGCGCCAGCAGCTCTACCCTGGACTACTACAATGAGCAGTTCTTC. Protein product: CASSSTLDYYNEQFF.

This clonotype has a count of ten or more. The gene calls are TRBV12-3 or TRBV12-4 and TRBJ2-7; D is undetermined. V was trimmed by 3 bases and J by 2 bases, leaving 8 bases between them. This CDR3 region has 13 residues. CDR3: CASSFGSAYEQYF. Here the CDR3 DNA reads TGTGCCAGCAGTTTTGGGTCGGCCTACGAGCAGTACTTC.

This clonotype was recorded a few times. The gene calls are TRBV4-1 and TRBJ2-1; 8 nucleotides agree with TRBD2. Germline assignment: CDR1 MGHRA and CDR2 YSYEKL. The CDR3 contains 17 residues. The junction had 8 bases not matched to a gene; V was cut back by 0 bases and J by 4 bases. CDR3 DNA: TGCGCCAGCAGCCAAGAATTGCGGGGGGCGTATTACAATGAGCAGTTCTTC. Translation gives CASSQELRGAYYNEQFF.

This clonotype came up many times. J is TRBJ2-1 and V is TRBV10-3; 14 bases fit TRBD2. The CDR3 is made up of 16 amino acids. Germline V gene lookup returns CDR1 ENHRY and CDR2 SYGVKD. J lost 10 bases, V lost 8 bases, and 13 bases had no gene match. The CDR3 loop is CAIRLTSGRALWEQFF. CDR3 DNA sequence: TGTGCCATCCGCTTGACTAGCGGGAGGGCCTTATGGGAGCAGTTCTTC.

This clonotype was observed at least ten times. An end of the junction differs from the germline gene, which may be a read error. The chain is built from TRBV4-1 and TRBJ1-6; 7 bases are shared with TRBD1. This CDR3 is 16 amino acids long. Germline-derived CDR1 and CDR2 are MGHRA and YSYEKL. Here the CDR3 reads CASSQQVTGSESPLHF. The CDR3 nucleotides are TGTGCCAGCAGCCAGCAAGTGACAGGGTCCGAATCACCCCTCCACTTT.

This clonotype was found many times. The J gene is TRBJ2-7, the V gene TRBV20-1, with 10 bases matching TRBD2. CDR1 and CDR2 (germline): DFQATT, SNEGSKA (reference sequence). The CDR3 spans 14 residues. The V segment lost 6 bases and the J segment 2 bases; nucleotides outside the gene matches: 7. The CDR3 reads CSAASLAGAYEQYF. Written as DNA, the CDR3 is TGCAGTGCCGCATCCCTAGCGGGAGCCTACGAGCAGTACTTC.

This clonotype showed up many times. The gene calls are TRBV6-2 or TRBV6-3 and TRBJ2-7, with a possible D match to TRBD1 (6 bases). CDR1 is MNHEY, CDR2 SVGEGT, per germline. Between the trimmed V and J ends, which lost 4 bases and 2 bases, there was a span of 18 bases. The CDR3 runs to 16 residues. CDR3: CASSSYQGSNTYEQYF. The CDR3 bases are TGTGCCAGCAGTTCCTATCAGGGGTCCAACACCTACGAGCAGTACTTC.

This clonotype has a handful of counts. The chain couples TRBV15 to TRBJ1-5; D is ambiguous. CDR3 size: 12 residues. In germline, CDR1 is LNHNV, CDR2 YYDKDF (reference sequence). V was clipped by 2 bases and J by 1 base, with 0 bases between them. CDR3 nucleotide sequence: TGTGCCACCAGCAGAAGCAATCAGCCCCAGCATTTT. Encoded protein: CATSRSNQPQHF.

This clonotype occurred many times. The CDR3 region has the DNA TGTGCCAGCAGCTTAACAGGGTTGGGCAATCAGCCCCAGCATTTT. It is translated as CASSLTGLGNQPQHF. The chain combines TRBV7-9 with TRBJ1-5; TRBD1 is a possible D gene (6 bases). V lost 2 bases and J lost 2, with 10 bases in between. Looked up from germline, CDR1 is SEHNR and CDR2 is FQNEAQ (reference sequence). This CDR3 is 15 amino acids long.

The genes are TRBV4-3 and TRBJ1-1; D not resolved. CDR1 and CDR2 from the germline V gene are LGHNA and YSLEER. This CDR3 contains 15 residues. V gave up 3 bases and J gave up 0 bases, with 11 bases separating them. The DNA for the CDR3 is TGCGCCAGCAGCCAGGGTACGAGCTTGAACACTGAAGCTTTCTTT. This codes for CASSQGTSLNTEAFF.

This clonotype has a count of ten or more. CDR3: CASGTSGENSGANVLTF. DNA for the CDR3: TGTGCCAGCGGAACTAGCGGGGAGAACTCTGGGGCCAACGTCCTGACTTTC. The chain couples TRBV27 to TRBJ2-6; 10 bases align to TRBD2. Germline V gives CDR1 MNHEY, CDR2 SMNVEV (reference sequence). Losses at the gene ends were 8 bases for V and 0 bases for J; bases not matched to a gene: 7. This CDR3 spans 17 amino acids.

This clonotype appeared a few times. The chain links TRBV7-9 to TRBJ1-2; possible D gene TRBD1, 5 bases. Trimming stripped 5 bases from V and 3 bases from J, with 19 bases between. This CDR3 is built from 16 residues. Germline CDR1 and CDR2: SEHNR and FQNEAQ (reference sequence). For the CDR3, the DNA is TGTGCCAGCAGCCCATCCGGGACTGATAATCACTATGGCTACACCTTC. Its translation is CASSPSGTDNHYGYTF.

This clonotype was observed at least ten times. This sequence joins TRBV20-1 and TRBJ2-7, with D unresolved. With 3 bases removed from V and 3 bases from J, the gap between germline ends came to 6 bases. The CDR3 loop spans 11 amino acids. The germline CDR1 and CDR2 sequences are DFQATT and SNEGSKA (reference sequence). The CDR3 sequence: CSARDHYEQYF. In nucleotides, the CDR3 is TGCAGTGCTAGGGACCACTACGAGCAGTACTTC.

In its sample, this clonotype was seen many times. The chain is built from TRBV29-1 and TRBJ2-2; D perhaps matches TRBD2 (6 bases). The CDR3 spans 17 residues. Germline values: CDR1 SQVTM, CDR2 ANQGSEA. Trimming stripped 6 bases from V and 0 bases from J, with 20 bases between. CDR3 in DNA: TGCAGCGTGGGGGTGGGTTCTGGGGGGACGAACACCGGGGAGCTGTTTTTT. This encodes CSVGVGSGGTNTGELFF.

The chain couples TRBV4-3 to TRBJ1-2; D call uncertain. The CDR3 sequence is 14 residues long. Germline V gene data show CDR1 as LGHNA and CDR2 as YSLEER. V gave up 7 bases and J gave up 4 bases, with 16 bases separating them. CDR3 in amino acids: CASTSTPGSYGYTF. For the CDR3, the DNA is TGCGCCAGCACCAGCACCCCCGGGAGCTATGGCTACACCTTC.

This clonotype was counted between two and nine times. The chain uses TRBV16 and TRBJ1-6, with a tentative D call TRBD1 (5 bases). Trimming removed 3 bases from V and 7 bases from J, with 13 bases in between. Germline V lookup: CDR1 KGHSY, CDR2 FQNENV. The CDR3 runs 15 residues. DNA of the CDR3: TGTGCCAGCAGCCAGGGAGGGACCCGCAATTCACCCCTCCACTTT. This encodes CASSQGGTRNSPLHF.

This clonotype has at least ten counts. V usage is TRBV18 and J usage is TRBJ1-1, with unresolved D. Germline CDR1 KGHSH, CDR2 LQKENI. With 5 bases removed from V and 1 base from J, the gap between germline ends came to 11 bases. This CDR3 has 14 amino acids. CDR3 amino acids: CASSRTGRNTEAFF. The CDR3 DNA sequence: TGTGCCAGCTCAAGGACGGGCAGGAACACTGAAGCTTTCTTT.

A word on this clonotype: This may be a read error, as it is one base from a much larger clone. The chain couples TRBV28 to TRBJ2-7, with 11 bases fitting TRBD2. CDR1 and CDR2 (germline): MDHEN, SYDVKM. With V trimmed by 6 bases and J by 2 bases, 3 bases remained unmatched. The CDR3 is 14 residues long. The CDR3 nucleotides read TGTGCCAGCAGAACTAGCGGGAGTCCCTACGAGCAGTACTTC. This translates into CASRTSGSPYEQYF.

This clonotype has a count of ten or more. The CDR3 bases are TGTGCCAGCAGCTCCTATGCCTACGAGCAGTACTTC. It codes for CASSSYAYEQYF. V usage is TRBV9 and J usage is TRBJ2-7; D ambiguous. V lost 4 bases to trimming and J lost 2 bases, with 7 bases between them. CDR3 length equals 12 residues. The germline gives CDR1 SGDLS, CDR2 YYNGEE.

In its sample, this clonotype was seen a few times. This chain links TRBV27 with TRBJ2-2; no clear D. CDR3 length equals 14 residues. V lost 2 bases to trimming and J lost 5 bases, with 9 bases between them. The germline CDR1 and CDR2 sequences are MNHEY and SMNVEV (reference sequence). CDR3 coding DNA: TGTGCCAGCAGTTTAGGGGTTTGGACCGGGGAGCTGTTTTTT. Translated, it gives CASSLGVWTGELFF.

A note on this clonotype: A far larger clone is one base from this, pointing to a likely read error. This sequence joins TRBV3-1 and TRBJ2-3; no clear D gene. The J call may be in error: the DNA end matches TRBJ1-1 better. Germline CDR1 reads LGHDT; CDR2 reads YNNKEL (reference sequence). This CDR3 has 11 residues. The CDR3 DNA follows: TGTGCCATCAGCCAAGATTCGGACGCTTTCTTT. This codes for CAISQDSDAFF.

The sample holds many counts of this clonotype. The rearrangement joins TRBV29-1 to TRBJ1-6; 9 bases map to TRBD1. The germline gives CDR1 SQVTM, CDR2 ANQGSEA. The CDR3 is 13 residues long. V gave up 6 bases and J gave up 7 bases; unmatched junction bases: 4. CDR3 sequence: CSVRDRDNSPLHF. CDR3 nucleotide sequence: TGCAGCGTACGGGACAGGGACAATTCACCCCTCCACTTT. Drawing the rest from reference TRBV29-1 and TRBJ1-6, the complete variable domain is SAVISQKPSRDICQRGTSLTIQCQVDSQVTMMFWYRQQPGQSLTLIATANQGSEATYESGFVIDKFPISRPNLTFSTLTVSNMSPEDSSIYLCSVRDRDNSPLHFGNGTRLTVT.

This clonotype was seen many times. This chain joins TRBV20-1 and TRBJ1-5, with D uncertain. The germline V and J ends were trimmed by 0 bases and 4 bases, with 13 bases remaining between them. The CDR3 sequence is 15 residues long. Looked up from germline, CDR1 is DFQATT and CDR2 is SNEGSKA (reference sequence). CDR3 sequence reads: CSARDLVDGNQPQHF. In nucleotides, the CDR3 is TGCAGTGCTAGAGATCTCGTTGACGGGAATCAGCCCCAGCATTTT.

This clonotype was recorded at least ten times. The gene calls are TRBV20-1 and TRBJ2-3, with D unresolved. This CDR3 comprises 13 residues. Germline values: CDR1 DFQATT, CDR2 SNEGSKA (reference sequence). The V end was cut by 6 bases, the J end by 4 bases, with 14 bases between. The CDR3 spells CSAVLGAADTQYF. The CDR3 DNA reads TGCAGTGCCGTTTTAGGAGCCGCAGATACGCAGTATTTT.

This clonotype was counted ten times or more. The V and J genes are TRBV4-3 and TRBJ2-7, with D maybe TRBD2 (5 bases). Germline V gene data show CDR1 as LGHNA and CDR2 as YSLEER. Between the trimmed V and J ends, which lost 0 bases and 5 bases, there was a span of 14 bases. CDR3 size: 15 residues. The DNA for the CDR3 is TGCGCCAGCAGCCAAGATCGATGGACGAGGGACGAGCAGTACTTC. Translated: CASSQDRWTRDEQYF.

This clonotype was recorded at least ten times. The chain joins TRBV9 to TRBJ2-3, with TRBD2 as a possible D gene (5 bases). The V end was cut by 3 bases, the J end by 0 bases, with 20 bases between. Germline V CDR1 and CDR2: SGDLS, YYNGEE. The CDR3 is 18 residues long. The CDR3 region is CASSALGEKGPSTDTQYF. The CDR3 DNA follows: TGTGCCAGCAGCGCCCTTGGGGAGAAAGGCCCGAGCACAGATACGCAGTATTTT.

This clonotype was seen many times. The chain links TRBV11-2 to TRBJ1-1; D unresolved. In germline, CDR1 is SGHAT, CDR2 FQNNGV. The CDR3 has 16 residues. Trimming removed 1 base at V and 1 base at J, with 13 bases between. The CDR3 nucleotides read TGTGCCAGCAGCTTAGCCATGACCGACCAGAACACTGAAGCTTTCTTT. This encodes CASSLAMTDQNTEAFF.